Listed below are T cell receptor beta chains from one sample, sequenced in a study of T cell repertoires in cytomegalovirus infection. These receptors have no known antigen. In TCRdb, the reads were re-called with MiXCR into one record per CDR3 protein. The sample consists of around 710,000 distinct CDR3 sequences, roughly 28% of them appearing once. The sequenced sample was cultured CD8+ T cells from PBMCs, obtained from culture after CMV antigen stimulation. The receptors were gathered from a human donor in good health (CMV status not recorded). Some clones in this sample may be carry-over from other donors' samples. Both conserved end residues are part of each CDR3.

TRBJ1-6 TRBV27 CASTTGANYNSPLHF
TRBJ2-3 TRBV11-3 CASSLQGSADTQYF
TRBJ1-2 TRBV6-1 CASSEVGQPFYGYTF
TRBJ2-1 TRBV7-4 CASSLRPYEQFF
TRBJ2-1 TRBV24-1 CATSDPGLAGNNEQFF
TRBJ2-3 TRBV6-1 CASRNHLSTDTQYF
TRBJ1-1 TRBV11-3 CASSKGHREGWNTEAFF
TRBJ2-5 TRBV2 CASSDRASGQETQYF
TRBJ2-2 TRBV7-6 CASSLVGGAGELFF
TRBJ1-2 TRBV12-3/TRBV12-4 CASSLGGGTDYNYGYTF
TRBJ2-1 TRBV27 CASSLDQGYGPYNEQFF
TRBJ2-1 TRBV7-6 CASSQWIGSEQFF
TRBJ1-2 TRBV27 CASSFGGTNYGYTF
TRBJ1-1 TRBV5-4 CASSFFQGRTEAFF
TRBJ1-2 TRBV27 CASSLRGTNYGYTF
TRBJ2-7 TRBV7-9 CASSPRQGVRTYEQYF
TRBJ2-1 TRBV7-2 CASSPGWAGGYNEQFF
TRBJ1-2 TRBV27 CASSLAGNVGYGYTF
TRBJ2-5 TRBV7-3 CASSFGQGVQETQYF
TRBJ1-4 TRBV6-6 CASSYQGYGVAANEKLFF
TRBJ1-1 TRBV27 CASSPEMSTEAFF
TRBJ2-7 TRBV7-6 CASSLDGEGYEQYF
TRBJ2-3 TRBV7-8 CASSLGDSSTDTQYF
TRBJ1-1 TRBV4-3 CASSQGDLPMDTEAFF
TRBJ1-5 TRBV27 CASSLFGGSNQPQHF
TRBJ2-1 TRBV12-3/TRBV12-4 CASSFGLAVYNEQFF
TRBJ1-1 TRBV10-3 CAISESMGEAFF
TRBJ2-1 TRBV6-8 CASFVGNEQFF
TRBJ1-2 TRBV27 CASSGTGYGYTF
TRBJ2-3 TRBV4-1 CASSRGSDATDTQYF
TRBJ2-5 TRBV12-3/TRBV12-4 CASSPDRGGRGETQYF
TRBJ1-5 TRBV7-8 CASSLNNRQGSNQPQHF
TRBJ1-3 TRBV6-1 CASIFLRGSGNTIYF
TRBJ1-2 TRBV7-2 CASSDNRGRNYGYTF
TRBJ1-1 TRBV6-5 CASSYVRQMINTEAFF
TRBJ1-2 TRBV12-5 CASGYRNIYGYTF